Listed below are T cell receptor beta chains from one sample, sequenced in a study of tumor-infiltrating lymphocytes in oesophageal squamous cell carcinoma. Using its own MiXCR run on the PCR reads, TCRdb lists one record per CDR3 protein. Found here are about 21,000 distinct CDR3 sequences, more than 30% of them singletons; the top ten hold 37%. The sequenced material came from esophageal tumor tissue. The receptors come from a male donor with esophageal squamous cell carcinoma. Both conserved end residues are part of each CDR3. A D gene is named only where the DNA matches it firmly. Size is omitted from some rows. Given values are once, few, many or a class for expanded clones.

length: 14; V: TRBV7-3; D: NA; J: TRBJ2-5; size: NA; CDR3: CASSLRSGSETQYF; DNA: TGTGCCAGCAGCTTACGCTCGGGTTCAGAGACCCAGTACTTC
length: 13; V: TRBV6-4; D: NA; J: TRBJ2-5; size: few; CDR3: CASSEWAEETQYF; DNA: TGTGCCAGCAGTGAGTGGGCAGAAGAGACCCAGTACTTC
length: 16; V: TRBV28; D: TRBD1; J: TRBJ1-5; size: NA; CDR3: CASTRTGGLFSQPQHF; DNA: TGTGCCAGCACCCGGACAGGGGGCCTGTTTTCTCAGCCCCAGCATTTT
length: 13; V: TRBV7-2; D: TRBD1; J: TRBJ2-7; size: medium-sized; CDR3: CASSRGQTYEQYF; DNA: TGTGCCAGCAGCCGGGGACAGACCTACGAGCAGTACTTC
length: 15; V: TRBV7-2; D: TRBD1; J: TRBJ2-7; size: once; CDR3: CASSLEQGGPYEQYF; DNA: TGTGCCAGCAGCTTAGAACAGGGGGGTCCCTACGAGCAGTACTTC
length: 16; V: TRBV7-6; D: NA; J: TRBJ2-1; size: many; CDR3: CASSFLTGDSYNEQFF; DNA: TGTGCCAGCAGCTTTTTAACGGGAGACTCCTACAATGAGCAGTTCTTC
length: 12; V: TRBV27; D: NA; J: TRBJ2-5; size: NA; CDR3: CASSLGAETQYF; DNA: TGTGCCAGCAGTTTAGGGGCGGAGACCCAGTACTTC
length: 12; V: TRBV11-2; D: NA; J: TRBJ2-7; size: many; CDR3: CASRTVSYEQYF; DNA: TGTGCCAGCAGAACGGTCTCCTACGAGCAGTACTTC
length: 16; V: TRBV11-3; D: TRBD2; J: TRBJ2-7; size: NA; CDR3: CASSPYSGGAYNEQYF; DNA: TGTGCCAGCAGCCCTTATAGCGGGGGGGCCTACAATGAGCAGTACTTC
length: 15; V: TRBV28; D: NA; J: TRBJ2-7; size: many; CDR3: CASSLRAVVSYEQYF; DNA: TGTGCCAGCAGTTTAAGGGCGGTAGTGTCCTACGAGCAGTACTTC
length: 17; V: TRBV15; D: TRBD2; J: TRBJ2-1; size: many; CDR3: CATSRDWSASGRGEQFF; DNA: TGTGCCACCAGCAGAGATTGGTCGGCTAGCGGGAGAGGTGAGCAGTTCTTC
length: 12; V: TRBV7-8; D: NA; J: TRBJ2-3; size: NA; CDR3: CASSSGKNTQYF; DNA: TGTGCCAGCAGCTCAGGGAAGAATACGCAGTATTTT
length: 13; V: TRBV11-3; D: NA; J: TRBJ2-1; size: NA; CDR3: CASSLDSGLEQFF; DNA: TGTGCCAGCAGCTTGGACAGTGGGCTGGAGCAGTTCTTC
length: 13; V: TRBV7-8; D: NA; J: TRBJ1-1; size: NA; CDR3: CASSGGLDTEAFF; DNA: TGTGCCAGCAGCGGGGGGTTGGACACTGAAGCTTTCTTT
length: 13; V: TRBV5-4; D: TRBD1; J: TRBJ1-2; size: many; CDR3: CASSYRGNYGYTF; DNA: TGTGCCAGCAGCTACAGGGGGAACTATGGCTACACCTTC
length: 12; V: TRBV11-2; D: NA; J: TRBJ2-7; size: NA; CDR3: CASSLEPNEQYF; DNA: TGTGCCAGCAGCTTAGAACCCAACGAGCAGTACTTC
length: 15; V: TRBV7-2; D: NA; J: TRBJ2-2; size: NA; CDR3: CASSFGSSNTGELFF; DNA: TGTGCCAGCAGCTTCGGTAGCTCGAACACCGGGGAGCTGTTTTTT
length: 15; V: TRBV7-9; D: NA; J: TRBJ2-5; size: medium-sized; CDR3: CASSSQGSPQETQYF; DNA: TGTGCCAGCAGCTCTCAGGGGAGCCCGCAAGAGACCCAGTACTTC
length: 14; V: TRBV4-2; D: NA; J: TRBJ1-1; size: NA; CDR3: CASSPPEGSAEAFF; DNA: TGTGCCAGCAGCCCCCCAGAGGGCTCCGCTGAAGCTTTCTTT
length: 13; V: TRBV11-2; D: NA; J: TRBJ1-1; size: many; CDR3: CASSLGSALEAFF; DNA: TGTGCCAGCAGCTTAGGGTCGGCGCTTGAAGCTTTCTTT